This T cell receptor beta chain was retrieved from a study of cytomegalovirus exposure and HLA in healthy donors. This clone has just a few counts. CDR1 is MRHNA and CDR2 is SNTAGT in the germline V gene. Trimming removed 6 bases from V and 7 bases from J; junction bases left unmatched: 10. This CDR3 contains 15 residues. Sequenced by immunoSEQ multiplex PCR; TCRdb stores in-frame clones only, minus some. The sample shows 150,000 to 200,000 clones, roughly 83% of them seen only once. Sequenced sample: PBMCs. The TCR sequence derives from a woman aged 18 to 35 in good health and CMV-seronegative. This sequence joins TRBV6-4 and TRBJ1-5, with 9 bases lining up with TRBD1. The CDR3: CASSEQQGAAQPQHF. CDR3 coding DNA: TGTGCCAGCAGCGAGCAACAGGGGGCCGCACAGCCCCAGCATTTT.